Listed below are T cell receptor beta chains from one sample, sequenced in a study of T cells in Graves' hyperthyroidism and ophthalmopathy. Each CDR3 protein is one row after TCRdb ran MiXCR on the multiplex PCR reads. The sample lists over 350,000 distinct CDR3 sequences, roughly an eighth occurring once. The sample was blood. The source is a man between 50 and 59 years old with Graves' ophthalmopathy. CDR3s include the opening cysteine and the closing phenylalanine or tryptophan. D genes are given only for firm matches. Expanded clones are given a class, and other clones once, few, many or no size at all.

TRBJ2-3 few - TRBV29-1 TGCAGCGTTGGGCGGTCCCTGGGAAGCACAGATACGCAGTATTTT CSVGRSLGSTDTQYF
TRBJ1-1 - - TRBV18 TGTGCCAGCTCACAAAATCGGGGAGGGAACACTGAAGCTTTCTTT CASSQNRGGNTEAFF
TRBJ2-5 few - TRBV6-5 TGTGCCAGCAGTTACCAAAGGACAGCACAAGAGACCCAGTACTTC CASSYQRTAQETQYF
TRBJ2-1 - TRBD2 TRBV5-4 TGTGCCAGCAGCTCTGGACTAGCGGGTTTTGAGCAGTTCTTC CASSSGLAGFEQFF
TRBJ1-4 - - TRBV28 TGTGCCAGCTCAGCAACTAATGAAAAACTGTTTTTT CASSATNEKLFF
TRBJ1-4 many - TRBV2 TGTGCCAGCATGGGATCGGCAGGGGTTGAAAAACTGTTTTTT CASMGSAGVEKLFF
TRBJ2-1 many - TRBV5-1 TGCGCCAGCAGCTTGGTCAGGGGACACGGGTACAATGAGCAGTTCTTC CASSLVRGHGYNEQFF
TRBJ2-1 many - TRBV15 TGTGCCACCAGCAGAGGTGTAAGGGATTCCTACAATGAGCAGTTCTTC CATSRGVRDSYNEQFF
TRBJ1-1 - TRBD1 TRBV25-1 TGTGCCAGCCAACCGCCGGGGACAGTTAACACTGAAGCTTTCTTT CASQPPGTVNTEAFF
TRBJ2-7 many TRBD1 TRBV15 TGTGCCACCAGCCCCCGTGGGGACAGCGACTACGAGCAGTACTTC CATSPRGDSDYEQYF
TRBJ1-1 few - TRBV6-1 TGTGCCAGTCTCTTGACTTCCCGAGCAACAGGGATGAACACTGAAGCTTTCTTT CASLLTSRATGMNTEAFF
TRBJ1-5 many TRBD1 TRBV2 TGTGCCAGCAGCACCTCCTCGGACAGGGGCAATCAGCCCCAGCATTTT CASSTSSDRGNQPQHF
TRBJ2-7 few - TRBV6-1 TGTGCCAGCAAGGAGAGGGCCGAGCAGTACTTC CASKERAEQYF
TRBJ2-1 few TRBD2 TRBV6-1 TGTGCCAGCAGTCCCCTAGCGGGACCCTCTTTCCATGAGCAGTTCTTC CASSPLAGPSFHEQFF
TRBJ2-1 few TRBD2 TRBV27 TGTGCCAGCAGTCAAGGGGGACTAGCGGGACTATACAATGAGCAGTTCTTC CASSQGGLAGLYNEQFF
TRBJ2-7 few TRBD1 TRBV5-5 TGTGCCAGCAGCTTGTCCCCCGCGTTGACAGGGACGGGGGAGCAGTACTTC CASSLSPALTGTGEQYF
TRBJ2-1 few - TRBV27 TGTGCCAGCAGTTTCCTTTTTGGTGAGCAGTTCTTC CASSFLFGEQFF
TRBJ2-7 few - TRBV19 TGTGCCAGTGGGCGGACCGACTACGAGCAGTACTTC CASGRTDYEQYF
TRBJ2-7 few - TRBV6-5 TGTGCCAGCAGTTATGGCCAGGGGAGCTCCTACGAGCAGTACTTC CASSYGQGSSYEQYF
TRBJ1-1 few - TRBV11-2 TGTGCCAGCAGACTTGGCCCAAACACTGAAGCTTTCTTT CASRLGPNTEAFF
TRBJ2-7 - TRBD2 TRBV20-1 TGCAGTGCTAGTTCTGCGGGAGTTTGGGAGCAGTACTTC CSASSAGVWEQYF
TRBJ2-3 many TRBD1 TRBV28 TGTGCCAGCAGTTACAGGGGGGTGAATACGCAGTATTTT CASSYRGVNTQYF
TRBJ2-1 few TRBD2 TRBV19 TGTGCCAGTAGTGCGGGGATAGCGGGAGGGCCTTTCAGTGAGCAGTTCTTC CASSAGIAGGPFSEQFF
TRBJ1-2 many - TRBV30 TGTGCCTGGAGGGGGGGTGGCCGGAGTGGCTACACCTTC CAWRGGGRSGYTF
TRBJ2-3 many TRBD2 TRBV20-1 TGCAGTGCTAGAGATTTCTTGGCGCGGGAGGGTACAGATACGCAGTATTTT CSARDFLAREGTDTQYF
TRBJ2-7 - - TRBV29-1 TGCAGCGGCGGGGCCGGAACCTACGAGCAGTACTTC CSGGAGTYEQYF
TRBJ2-3 - TRBD2 TRBV6-1 TGTGCCAGCCTATCCAGCGGTGGCGGGAGTAGGGATACGCAGTATTTT CASLSSGGGSRDTQYF
TRBJ2-1 few - TRBV27 TGTGCCAGCAGTCCGGGACCAAGCCTCCGGTTCTTC CASSPGPSLRFF
TRBJ2-5 few - TRBV4-1 TGCGCCAGCAGCCAAGATGGGCGGGCCCAGTACTTC CASSQDGRAQYF
TRBJ2-5 many - TRBV24-1 TGTGCCACCAGTGAAGGTGACTTAGTAGCCTCTCAAGAGACCCAGTACTTC CATSEGDLVASQETQYF
TRBJ2-3 many TRBD2 TRBV7-8 TGTGCCAGCAGCTTGCGACTAGCGGGGGGCACAGATACGCAGTATTTT CASSLRLAGGTDTQYF
TRBJ2-7 - - TRBV28 TGTGCCAGCGGGGGTATTGAGCAGTACTTC CASGGIEQYF
TRBJ2-4 many - TRBV3-1 TGTGCCAGCAGCCAAGCCAGGACGGGAACCATGGCCAAAAACATTCAGTACTTC CASSQARTGTMAKNIQYF
TRBJ2-3 - - TRBV24-1 TGTGCCACCAGTGATTTCCGGGATAGGACAGATACGCAGTATTTT CATSDFRDRTDTQYF
TRBJ2-7 - - TRBV20-1 TGCAGTGCTAGCGGGAGAAGATCCGAGCAGTACTTC CSASGRRSEQYF
TRBJ1-4 many - TRBV6-1 TGTGCCAGCAGTCACGCACTTTCCGCTGCAAGCGAAAAACTGTTTTTT CASSHALSAASEKLFF
TRBJ2-2 - TRBD2 TRBV24-1 TGTGCCACCAGTGATTCCATAGCGGGAGGGGAGCTGTTTTTT CATSDSIAGGELFF
TRBJ2-1 many - TRBV7-8 TGTGCCAGCAGCCAGGTCGGGGAGCCTGCTGAGCAGTTCTTC CASSQVGEPAEQFF
TRBJ2-7 many - TRBV5-1 TGCGCCAGCAGCCCGGTCTCGGGACAAACCTACGAGCAGTACTTC CASSPVSGQTYEQYF
TRBJ2-1 - - TRBV20-1 TGCAGTGCTGTTGGGCTAGCGAGGAATGAGCAGTTCTTC CSAVGLARNEQFF
TRBJ1-2 many - TRBV11-2 TGTGCCAGCAGCGTCGAATTAGGGAACTATGGCTACACCTTC CASSVELGNYGYTF